These 14 T cell receptor beta chains came from one sample sequenced in a study of T cells expressing NK-cell markers. TCRdb re-called the 5' RACE reads and catalogs CDR3 proteins one per entry, DNA excluded. The sample has 450,000 to 600,000 distinct CDR3 sequences; the top ten hold 3.5% to 4.5%. Sequenced input: blood T cells: a sorted CD56 or NKG2C T cell subset, CD4+ or CD8+ T cells, or bulk PBMC T cells (not recorded which). These TCRs come from a man aged 18 to 35 in good health.

The chain joins TRBV18 to TRBJ2-3. There are 13 residues in the CDR3. Per germline, CDR1 KGHSH and CDR2 LQKENI. This CDR3 is CASSPPNTDTQYF.

This chain connects TRBV3-1 to TRBJ2-7; checking the TCRdb D call of TRBD2 is not possible without DNA. The CDR3 is 11 residues long. CDR1 is LGHDT and CDR2 is YNNKEL in the germline V gene (reference sequence). CDR3 sequence reads: CASSRGTFEYF.

The genes are TRBV15 and TRBJ2-6; TCRdb's D call of TRBD1 is untestable without DNA. Germline-derived CDR1 and CDR2 are LNHNV and YYDKDF (reference sequence). The length of the CDR3 is 18 residues. CDR3 region: CATSREPGRISGANVLTF.

CDR3 sequence: CASSLNNPGNTIYF. The J gene is TRBJ1-3, the V gene TRBV5-1. There are 14 residues in the CDR3. Germline loops: CDR1 SGHRS, CDR2 YFSETQ.

The chain employs TRBV20-1 and TRBJ2-7; TCRdb calls TRBD2, which cannot be checked without DNA. Per the germline V gene, CDR1 is DFQATT and CDR2 is SNEGSKA (reference sequence). CDR3 size: 14 residues. The CDR3: CSAGTSGSSYEQYF.

The chain carries TRBV11-2 and TRBJ1-1; TCRdb indicates TRBD1, and absent DNA this call remains unverified. CDR3 length equals 14 residues. The V gene's germline CDR1 is SGHAT and CDR2 FQNNGV. CDR3 protein: CASSSITGLAEAFF.

The rearrangement uses TRBV7-8 and TRBJ1-1. The CDR3 length is 14 residues. The V gene's germline CDR1 is SGHVS and CDR2 FQNEAQ. CDR3: CASVMGGGGTEAFF. Looking up the rest from reference TRBV7-8 and TRBJ1-1 gives the full variable domain: GAGVSQSPRYKVAKRGQDVALRCDPISGHVSLFWYQQALGQGPEFLTYFQNEAQLDKSGLPSDRFFAERPEGSVSTLKIQRTQQEDSAVYLCASVMGGGGTEAFFGQGTRLTVV.

The V call is TRBV27, the J call TRBJ1-2; TCRdb's D gene call, TRBD1, goes unchecked for lack of DNA. The V gene's germline CDR1 is MNHEY and CDR2 SMNVEV (reference sequence). The CDR3 totals 15 residues. CDR3 loop: CASSPTRGANYGYTF.

The chain couples TRBV18 to TRBJ2-1; TCRdb selects TRBD1, and the lack of DNA leaves this call unchecked. The CDR3 length is 15 residues. Germline assignment: CDR1 KGHSH and CDR2 LQKENI. CDR3: CASSPGADTYNEQFF.

The chain joins TRBV20-1 to TRBJ2-1; the D gene TCRdb calls, TRBD2, cannot be checked with no DNA. CDR3 length equals 16 residues. Germline lookup yields CDR1 DFQATT and CDR2 SNEGSKA (reference sequence). CDR3 protein: CSAIIPANPRWAEQFF.

The chain combines TRBV29-1 with TRBJ2-7; the TRBD2 assignment by TCRdb is unverifiable without DNA. CDR3 length: 14 residues. CDR1 and CDR2 (germline): SQVTM, ANQGSEA. CDR3 sequence reads: CSVTTSGRADEQYF.

V usage is TRBV9 and J usage is TRBJ2-6; TCRdb proposes TRBD1, but this gene call is untestable without DNA. From germline, CDR1 is SGDLS and CDR2 YYNGEE. This CDR3 is 15 amino acids long. CDR3 sequence: CASSPQGVGANVLTF.

The rearrangement joins TRBV5-1 to TRBJ1-1; the D call from TCRdb, TRBD1, cannot be confirmed without DNA. Germline V gene lookup returns CDR1 SGHRS and CDR2 YFSETQ. The CDR3 covers 15 residues. CDR3 loop: CASSLNRGINTEAFF. The full variable domain, rest sourced from reference TRBV5-1 and TRBJ1-1, is KAGVTQTPRYLIKTRGQQVTLSCSPISGHRSVSWYQQTPGQGLQFLFEYFSETQRNKGNFPGRFSGRQFSNSRSEMNVSTLELGDSALYLCASSLNRGINTEAFFGQGTRLTVV.

The chain recombines TRBV10-3 with TRBJ2-5. The CDR3 is 12 residues long. Germline V lookup: CDR1 ENHRY, CDR2 SYGVKD. CDR3 region: CAISAQATTQYF.